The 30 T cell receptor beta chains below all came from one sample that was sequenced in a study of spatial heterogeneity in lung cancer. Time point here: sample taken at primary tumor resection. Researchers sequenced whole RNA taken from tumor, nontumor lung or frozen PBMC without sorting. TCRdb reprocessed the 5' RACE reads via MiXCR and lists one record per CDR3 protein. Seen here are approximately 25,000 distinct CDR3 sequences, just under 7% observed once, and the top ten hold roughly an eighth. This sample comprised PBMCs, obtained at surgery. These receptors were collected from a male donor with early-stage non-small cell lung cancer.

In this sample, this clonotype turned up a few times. The CDR3 spells CASSLTITAEAFF. For the CDR3, the DNA is TGCGCCAGCAGCTTGACCATTACCGCTGAAGCTTTCTTT. The chain couples TRBV5-1 to TRBJ1-1, with unresolved D. The CDR3 loop spans 13 amino acids. Trimming left V 1 base short and J 6 bases short, with 10 bases between. CDR1 and CDR2 from the germline V gene are SGHRS and YFSETQ.

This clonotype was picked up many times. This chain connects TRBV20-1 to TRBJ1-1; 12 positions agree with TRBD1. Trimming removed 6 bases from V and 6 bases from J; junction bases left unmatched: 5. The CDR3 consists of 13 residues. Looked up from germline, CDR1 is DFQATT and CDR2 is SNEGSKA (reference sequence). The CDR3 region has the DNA TGCAGTGCCACGGGACAGGGGGCGTCTGAAGCTTTCTTT. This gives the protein CSATGQGASEAFF.

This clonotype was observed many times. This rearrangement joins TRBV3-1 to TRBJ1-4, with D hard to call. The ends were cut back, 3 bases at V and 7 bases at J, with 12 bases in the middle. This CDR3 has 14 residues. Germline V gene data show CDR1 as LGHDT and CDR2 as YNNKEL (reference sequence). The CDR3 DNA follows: TGTGCCAGCAGCCATCGAGGGTTCGGTGAAAAACTGTTTTTT. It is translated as CASSHRGFGEKLFF. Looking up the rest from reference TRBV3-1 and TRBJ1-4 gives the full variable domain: DTAVSQTPKYLVTQMGNDKSIKCEQNLGHDTMYWYKQDSKKFLKIMFSYNNKELIINETVPNRFSPKSPDKAHLNLHINSLELGDSAVYFCASSHRGFGEKLFFGSGTQLSVL.

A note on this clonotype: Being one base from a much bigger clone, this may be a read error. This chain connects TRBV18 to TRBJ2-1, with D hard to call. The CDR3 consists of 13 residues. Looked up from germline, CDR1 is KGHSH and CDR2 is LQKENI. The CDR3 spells CASPPPATFKQFF. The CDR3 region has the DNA TGTGCCAGCCCACCACCGGCGACCTTCAAGCAGTTCTTC. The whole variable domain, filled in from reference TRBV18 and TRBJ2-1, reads NAGVMQNPRHLVRRRGQEARLRCSPMKGHSHVYWYRQLPEEGLKFMVYLQKENIIDESGMPKERFSAEFPKEGPSILRIQQVVRGDSAAYFCASPPPATFKQFFGPGTRLTVL.

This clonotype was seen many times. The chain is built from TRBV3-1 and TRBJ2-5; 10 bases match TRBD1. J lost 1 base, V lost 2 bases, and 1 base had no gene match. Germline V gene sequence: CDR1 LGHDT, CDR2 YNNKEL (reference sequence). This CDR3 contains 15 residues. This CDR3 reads CASSQRDRGQETQYF. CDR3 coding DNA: TGTGCCAGCAGCCAAAGGGACAGGGGCCAAGAGACCCAGTACTTC.

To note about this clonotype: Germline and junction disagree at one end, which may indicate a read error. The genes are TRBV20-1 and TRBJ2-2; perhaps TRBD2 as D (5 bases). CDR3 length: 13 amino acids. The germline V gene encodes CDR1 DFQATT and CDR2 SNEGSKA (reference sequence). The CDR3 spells CSAPTSRNGELFF. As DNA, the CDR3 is TGCAGTGCTCCTACAAGTCGAAACGGGGAGCTGTTTTTC.

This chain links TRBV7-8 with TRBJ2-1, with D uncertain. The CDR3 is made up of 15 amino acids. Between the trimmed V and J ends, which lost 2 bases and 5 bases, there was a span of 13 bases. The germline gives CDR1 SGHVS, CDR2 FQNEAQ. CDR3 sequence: CASSLSSRSDNEQFF. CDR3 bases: TGTGCCAGCAGCTTAAGCTCGCGGTCGGACAATGAGCAGTTCTTC. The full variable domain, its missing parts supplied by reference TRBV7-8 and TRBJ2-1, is GAGVSQSPRYKVAKRGQDVALRCDPISGHVSLFWYQQALGQGPEFLTYFQNEAQLDKSGLPSDRFFAERPEGSVSTLKIQRTQQEDSAVYLCASSLSSRSDNEQFFGPGTRLTVL.

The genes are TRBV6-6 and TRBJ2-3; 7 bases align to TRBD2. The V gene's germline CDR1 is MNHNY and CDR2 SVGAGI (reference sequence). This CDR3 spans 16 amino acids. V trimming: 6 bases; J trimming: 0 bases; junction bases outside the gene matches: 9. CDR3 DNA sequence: TGTGCCAGCAGCCCATCGCTAGCGGCTAGCACAGATACGCAGTATTTT. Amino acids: CASSPSLAASTDTQYF.

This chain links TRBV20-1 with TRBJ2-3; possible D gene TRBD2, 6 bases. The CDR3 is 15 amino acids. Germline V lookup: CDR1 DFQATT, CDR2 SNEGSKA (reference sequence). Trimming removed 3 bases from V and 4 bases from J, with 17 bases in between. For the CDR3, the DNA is TGCAGTGCTAGTTTGGGCATGGGAGGATCAGATACGCAGTATTTT. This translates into CSASLGMGGSDTQYF.

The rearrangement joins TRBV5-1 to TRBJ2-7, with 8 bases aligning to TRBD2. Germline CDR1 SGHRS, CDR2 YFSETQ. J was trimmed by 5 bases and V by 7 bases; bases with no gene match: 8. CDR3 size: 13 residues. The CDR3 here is CASSVSGGHEQYF. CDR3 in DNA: TGCGCCAGCTCCGTCAGCGGGGGCCACGAGCAGTACTTC.

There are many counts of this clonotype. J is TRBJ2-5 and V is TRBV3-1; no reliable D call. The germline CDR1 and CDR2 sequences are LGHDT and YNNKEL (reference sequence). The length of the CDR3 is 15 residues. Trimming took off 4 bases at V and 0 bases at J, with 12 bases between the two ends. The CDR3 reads CASSLRSFYQETQYF. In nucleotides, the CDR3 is TGTGCCAGCAGCCTGCGTAGTTTCTACCAAGAGACCCAGTACTTC.

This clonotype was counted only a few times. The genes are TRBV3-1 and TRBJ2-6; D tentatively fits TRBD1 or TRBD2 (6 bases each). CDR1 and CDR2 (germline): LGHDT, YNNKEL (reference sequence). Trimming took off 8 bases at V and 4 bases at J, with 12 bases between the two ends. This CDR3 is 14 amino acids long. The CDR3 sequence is CASGWGAGANVLTF. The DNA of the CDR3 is TGTGCCAGCGGCTGGGGGGCAGGGGCCAACGTCCTGACTTTC.

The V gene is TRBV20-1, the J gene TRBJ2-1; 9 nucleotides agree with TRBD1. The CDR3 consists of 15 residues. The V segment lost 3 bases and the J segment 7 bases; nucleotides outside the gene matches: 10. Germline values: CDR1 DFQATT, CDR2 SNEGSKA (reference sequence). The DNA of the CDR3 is TGCAGTGCTAGTCCTAGGACAGGGGTTTGGAATGAGCAGTTCTTC. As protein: CSASPRTGVWNEQFF.

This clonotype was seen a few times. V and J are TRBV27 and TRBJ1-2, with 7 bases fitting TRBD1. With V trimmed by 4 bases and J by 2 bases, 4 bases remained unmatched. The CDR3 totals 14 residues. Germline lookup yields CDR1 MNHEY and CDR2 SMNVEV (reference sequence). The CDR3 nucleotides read TGTGCCAGCAGTTCAGAGACAGGGAACTATGGCTACACCTTC. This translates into CASSSETGNYGYTF.

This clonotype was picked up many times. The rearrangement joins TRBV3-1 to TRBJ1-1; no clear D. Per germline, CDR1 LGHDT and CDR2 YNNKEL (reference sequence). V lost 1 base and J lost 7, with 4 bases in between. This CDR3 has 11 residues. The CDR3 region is CASSQVDEAFF. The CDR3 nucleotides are TGTGCCAGCAGCCAAGTCGATGAAGCTTTCTTT.

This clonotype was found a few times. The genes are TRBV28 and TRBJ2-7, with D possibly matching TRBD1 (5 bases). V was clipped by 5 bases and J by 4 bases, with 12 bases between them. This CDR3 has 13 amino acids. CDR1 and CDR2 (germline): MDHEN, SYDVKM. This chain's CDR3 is CASSLGPGYEQYF. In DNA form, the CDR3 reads TGTGCCAGCAGTCTTGGCCCAGGGTACGAGCAGTACTTC.

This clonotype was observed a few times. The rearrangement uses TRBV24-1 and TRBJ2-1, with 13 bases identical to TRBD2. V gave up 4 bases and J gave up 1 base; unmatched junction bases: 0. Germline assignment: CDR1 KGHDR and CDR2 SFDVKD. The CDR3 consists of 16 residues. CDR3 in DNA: TGTGCCACCAGTGAGGGACTAGCGGGATCCTACAATGAGCAGTTCTTC. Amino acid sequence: CATSEGLAGSYNEQFF.

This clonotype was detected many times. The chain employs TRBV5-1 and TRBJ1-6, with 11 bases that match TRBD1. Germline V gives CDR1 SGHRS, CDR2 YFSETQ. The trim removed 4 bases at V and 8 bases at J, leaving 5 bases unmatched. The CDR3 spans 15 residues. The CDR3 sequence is CASSQGQGGYSPLHF. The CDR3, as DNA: TGCGCCAGCAGCCAGGGACAGGGGGGGTATTCACCCCTCCACTTT.

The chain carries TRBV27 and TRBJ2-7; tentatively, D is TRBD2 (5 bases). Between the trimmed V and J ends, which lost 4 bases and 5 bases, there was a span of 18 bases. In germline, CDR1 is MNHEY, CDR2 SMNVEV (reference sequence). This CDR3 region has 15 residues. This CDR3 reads CASSSRRDARNEQYF. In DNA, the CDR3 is TGTGCCAGCAGTTCCCGACGGGATGCCAGGAACGAGCAGTACTTC.

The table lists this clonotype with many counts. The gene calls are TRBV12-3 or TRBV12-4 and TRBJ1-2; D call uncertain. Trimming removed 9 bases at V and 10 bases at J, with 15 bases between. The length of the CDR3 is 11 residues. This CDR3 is CASTSSIDYTF. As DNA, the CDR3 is TGTGCCAGTACCAGTTCTATCGACTACACCTTC.

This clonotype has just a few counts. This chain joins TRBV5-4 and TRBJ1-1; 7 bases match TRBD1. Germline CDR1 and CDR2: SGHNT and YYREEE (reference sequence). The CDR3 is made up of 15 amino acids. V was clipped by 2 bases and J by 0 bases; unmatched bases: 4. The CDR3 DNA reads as TGTGCCAGCAGCTTCCGACAGGGCATGAACACTGAAGCTTTCTTT. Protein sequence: CASSFRQGMNTEAFF. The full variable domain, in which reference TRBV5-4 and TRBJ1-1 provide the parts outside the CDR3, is ETGVTQSPTHLIKTRGQQVTLRCSSQSGHNTVSWYQQALGQGPQFIFQYYREEENGRGNFPPRFSGLQFPNYSSELNVNALELDDSALYLCASSFRQGMNTEAFFGQGTRLTVV.

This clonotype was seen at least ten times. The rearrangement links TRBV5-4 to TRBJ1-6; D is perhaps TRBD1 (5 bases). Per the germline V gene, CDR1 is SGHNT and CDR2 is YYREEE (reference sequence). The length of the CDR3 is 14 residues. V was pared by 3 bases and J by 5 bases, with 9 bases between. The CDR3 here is CASSSQGNNSPLHF. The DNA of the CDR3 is TGTGCCAGCAGCTCCCAGGGAAATAATTCACCCCTCCACTTT.

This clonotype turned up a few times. The CDR3 loop reads CASSPVLAGGYNEQFF. As DNA, the CDR3 is TGTGCCAGCAGCCCCGTCCTAGCGGGAGGTTACAATGAGCAGTTCTTC. The rearrangement links TRBV12-3 or TRBV12-4 to TRBJ2-1; 11 bases are a match to TRBD2. The CDR3 is 16 amino acids. With 6 bases clipped from V and 4 bases from J, the junction kept 8 bases outside the gene matches.

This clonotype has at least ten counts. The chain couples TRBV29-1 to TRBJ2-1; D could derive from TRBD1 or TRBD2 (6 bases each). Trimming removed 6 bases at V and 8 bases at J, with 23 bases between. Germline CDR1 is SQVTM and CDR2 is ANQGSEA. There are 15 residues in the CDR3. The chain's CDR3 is CSVPHSWGAGDEQFF. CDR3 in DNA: TGCAGCGTCCCCCATTCATGGGGGGCCGGAGATGAGCAGTTCTTC.

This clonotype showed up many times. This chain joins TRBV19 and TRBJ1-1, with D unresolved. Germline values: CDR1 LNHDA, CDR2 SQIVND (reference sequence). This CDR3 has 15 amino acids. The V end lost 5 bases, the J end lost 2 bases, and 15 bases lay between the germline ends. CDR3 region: CASSLFGGLNTEAFF. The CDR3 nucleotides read TGTGCCAGTAGTCTTTTTGGCGGCCTTAACACTGAAGCTTTCTTT.

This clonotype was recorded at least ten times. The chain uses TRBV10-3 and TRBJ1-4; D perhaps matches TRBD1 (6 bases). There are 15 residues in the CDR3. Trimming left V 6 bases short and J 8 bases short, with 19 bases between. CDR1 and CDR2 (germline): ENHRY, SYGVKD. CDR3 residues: CAIREGGAPGEKLFF. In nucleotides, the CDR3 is TGTGCCATCAGGGAAGGGGGGGCCCCCGGAGAAAAACTGTTTTTT.

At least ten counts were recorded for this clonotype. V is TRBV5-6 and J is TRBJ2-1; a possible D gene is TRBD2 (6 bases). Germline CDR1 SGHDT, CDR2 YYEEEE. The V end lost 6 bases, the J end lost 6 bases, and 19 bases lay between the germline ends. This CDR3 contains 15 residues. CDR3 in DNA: TGTGCCAGCACCAAAACGGGACTCCTCTTCAATGAGCAGTTCTTC. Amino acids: CASTKTGLLFNEQFF.

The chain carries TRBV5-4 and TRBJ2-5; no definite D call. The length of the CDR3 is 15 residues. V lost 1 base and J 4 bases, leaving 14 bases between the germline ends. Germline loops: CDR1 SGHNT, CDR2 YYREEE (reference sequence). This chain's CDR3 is CASSLKKQKVETQYF. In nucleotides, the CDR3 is TGTGCCAGCAGCTTGAAGAAACAGAAAGTAGAGACCCAGTACTTC.

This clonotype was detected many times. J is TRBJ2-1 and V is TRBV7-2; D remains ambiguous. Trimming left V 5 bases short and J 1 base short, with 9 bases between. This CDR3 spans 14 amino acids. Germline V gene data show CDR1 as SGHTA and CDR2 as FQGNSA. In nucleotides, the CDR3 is TGTGCCAGCAGCCCACAGACTTCCTACAATGAGCAGTTCTTC. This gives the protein CASSPQTSYNEQFF.

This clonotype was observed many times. DNA of the CDR3: TGTGCCAGCAGCTCGCCGGTGCGAGGAGATACGCAGTATTTT. Protein product: CASSSPVRGDTQYF. The chain is built from TRBV5-6 and TRBJ2-3; D is undetermined. The CDR3 loop spans 14 amino acids. V dropped 3 bases and J dropped 5 bases, with 13 bases sitting between them. Germline V gives CDR1 SGHDT, CDR2 YYEEEE.